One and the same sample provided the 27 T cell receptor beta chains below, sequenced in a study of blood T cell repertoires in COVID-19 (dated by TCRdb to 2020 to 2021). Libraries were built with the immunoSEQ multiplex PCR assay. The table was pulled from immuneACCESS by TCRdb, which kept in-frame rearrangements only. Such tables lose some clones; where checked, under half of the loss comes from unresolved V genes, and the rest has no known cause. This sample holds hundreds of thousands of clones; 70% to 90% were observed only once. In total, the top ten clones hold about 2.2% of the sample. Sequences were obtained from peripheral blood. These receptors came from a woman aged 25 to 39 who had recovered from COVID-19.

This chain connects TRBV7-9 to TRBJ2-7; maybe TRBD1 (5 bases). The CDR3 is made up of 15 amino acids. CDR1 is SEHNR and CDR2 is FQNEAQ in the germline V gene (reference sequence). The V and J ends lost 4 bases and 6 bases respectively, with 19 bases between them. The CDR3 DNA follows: TGTGCCAGCAGCTCCCCGGCAGGGTTTTCACCCGAGCAGTACTTC. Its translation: CASSSPAGFSPEQYF.

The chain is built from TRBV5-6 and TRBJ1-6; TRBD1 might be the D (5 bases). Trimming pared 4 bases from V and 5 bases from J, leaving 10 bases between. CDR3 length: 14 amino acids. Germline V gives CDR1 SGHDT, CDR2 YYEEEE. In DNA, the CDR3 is TGTGCCAGCAGCCTCGACAGTAATAATTCACCCCTCCACTTT. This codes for CASSLDSNNSPLHF.

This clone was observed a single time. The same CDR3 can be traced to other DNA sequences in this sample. The CDR3 DNA reads TGTGCCAGCAGCCCGAGGACGGGGTCCTACGAGCAGTACTTC. As protein: CASSPRTGSYEQYF. The chain joins TRBV7-2 to TRBJ2-7; D perhaps matches TRBD2 (5 bases). The CDR3 covers 14 residues. The germline CDR1 and CDR2 sequences are SGHTA and FQGNSA. Trimming took 5 bases from V and 1 from J, leaving 12 bases between them.

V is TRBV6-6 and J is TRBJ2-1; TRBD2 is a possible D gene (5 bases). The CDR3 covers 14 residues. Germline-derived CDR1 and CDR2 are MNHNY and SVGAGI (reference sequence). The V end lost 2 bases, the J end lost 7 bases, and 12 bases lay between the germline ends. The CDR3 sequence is CASSYGSAGNEQFF. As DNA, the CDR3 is TGTGCCAGCAGTTACGGGAGCGCTGGAAATGAGCAGTTCTTC.

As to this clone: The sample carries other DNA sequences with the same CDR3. CDR3 coding DNA: TGCGCCAGCAGCTCACGGACAACGAACACTGAAGCTTTCTTT. Amino acids: CASSSRTTNTEAFF. The chain combines TRBV5-1 with TRBJ1-1; D is possibly TRBD1 (5 bases). The CDR3 runs 14 residues. Trimming removed 3 bases from V and 1 base from J, with 10 bases in between. Germline V lookup: CDR1 SGHRS, CDR2 YFSETQ. Using reference TRBV5-1 and TRBJ1-1 for the parts outside the CDR3, the full variable domain is KAGVTQTPRYLIKTRGQQVTLSCSPISGHRSVSWYQQTPGQGLQFLFEYFSETQRNKGNFPGRFSGRQFSNSRSEMNVSTLELGDSALYLCASSSRTTNTEAFFGQGTRLTVV.

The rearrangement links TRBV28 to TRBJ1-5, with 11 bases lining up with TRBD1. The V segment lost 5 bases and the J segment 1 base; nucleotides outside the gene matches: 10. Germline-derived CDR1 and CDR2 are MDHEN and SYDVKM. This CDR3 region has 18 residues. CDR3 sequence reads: CASSPGQGAWRSNQPQHF. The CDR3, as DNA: TGTGCCAGCAGTCCCGGACAGGGGGCATGGCGGAGCAATCAGCCCCAGCATTTT.

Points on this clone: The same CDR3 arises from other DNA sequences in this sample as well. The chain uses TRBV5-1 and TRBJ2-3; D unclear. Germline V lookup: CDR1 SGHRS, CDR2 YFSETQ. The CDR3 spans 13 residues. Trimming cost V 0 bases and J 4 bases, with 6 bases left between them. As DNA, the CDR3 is TGCGCCAGCAGCTTGGGACGGGCAGATACGCAGTATTTT. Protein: CASSLGRADTQYF.

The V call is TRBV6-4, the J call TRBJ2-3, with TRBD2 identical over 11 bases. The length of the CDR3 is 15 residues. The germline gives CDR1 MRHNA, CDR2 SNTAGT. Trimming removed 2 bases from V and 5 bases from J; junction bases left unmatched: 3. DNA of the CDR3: TGTGCCAGCAGTGACAGCGGACTAGCGGGAGATACGCAGTATTTT. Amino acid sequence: CASSDSGLAGDTQYF.

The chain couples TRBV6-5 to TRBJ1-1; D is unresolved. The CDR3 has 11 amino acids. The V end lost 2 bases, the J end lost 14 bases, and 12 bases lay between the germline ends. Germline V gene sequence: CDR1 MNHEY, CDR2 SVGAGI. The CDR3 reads CASSYRGPLFF. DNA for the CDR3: TGTGCCAGCAGTTACCGCGGGCCTTTATTCTTT.

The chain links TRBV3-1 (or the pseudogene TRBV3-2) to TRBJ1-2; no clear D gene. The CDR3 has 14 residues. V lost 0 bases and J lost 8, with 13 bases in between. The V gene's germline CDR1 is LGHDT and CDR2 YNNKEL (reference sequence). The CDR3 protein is CASSQEQGGYGYTF. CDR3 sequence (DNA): TGTGCCAGCAGCCAAGAGCAAGGAGGATACGGCTACACCTTC.

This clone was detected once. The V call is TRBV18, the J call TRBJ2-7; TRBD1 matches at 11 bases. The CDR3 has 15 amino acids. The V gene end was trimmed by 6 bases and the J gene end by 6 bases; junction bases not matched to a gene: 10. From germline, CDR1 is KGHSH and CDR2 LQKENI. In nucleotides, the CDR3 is TGTGCCAGCTCGGAGAACCGGGACAGGGGGGGCGAGCAGTACTTC. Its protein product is CASSENRDRGGEQYF. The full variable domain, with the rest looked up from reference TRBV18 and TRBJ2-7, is NAGVMQNPRHLVRRRGQEARLRCSPMKGHSHVYWYRQLPEEGLKFMVYLQKENIIDESGMPKERFSAEFPKEGPSILRIQQVVRGDSAAYFCASSENRDRGGEQYFGPGTRLTVT.

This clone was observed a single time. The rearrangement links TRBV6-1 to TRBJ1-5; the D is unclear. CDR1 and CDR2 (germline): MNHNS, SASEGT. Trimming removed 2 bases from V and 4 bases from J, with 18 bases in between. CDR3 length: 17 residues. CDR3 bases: TGTGCCAGCAGTGAACCGGCGTTAGTGACTTGGAATCAGCCCCAGCATTTT. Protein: CASSEPALVTWNQPQHF.

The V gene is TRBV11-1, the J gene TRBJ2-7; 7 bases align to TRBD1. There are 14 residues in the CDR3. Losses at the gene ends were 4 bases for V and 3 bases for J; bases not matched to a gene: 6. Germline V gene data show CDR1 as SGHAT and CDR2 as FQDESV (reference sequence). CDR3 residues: CASSWGRQGYEQYF. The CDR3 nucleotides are TGTGCCAGCAGCTGGGGGAGACAGGGCTACGAGCAGTACTTC.

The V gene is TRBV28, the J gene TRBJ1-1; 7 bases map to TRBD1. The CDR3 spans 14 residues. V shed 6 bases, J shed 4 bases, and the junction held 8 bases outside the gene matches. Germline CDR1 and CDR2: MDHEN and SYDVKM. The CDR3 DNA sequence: TGTGCCAGCAGCTTGGACAGGCGGAGCACTGAAGCTTTCTTT. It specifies CASSLDRRSTEAFF.

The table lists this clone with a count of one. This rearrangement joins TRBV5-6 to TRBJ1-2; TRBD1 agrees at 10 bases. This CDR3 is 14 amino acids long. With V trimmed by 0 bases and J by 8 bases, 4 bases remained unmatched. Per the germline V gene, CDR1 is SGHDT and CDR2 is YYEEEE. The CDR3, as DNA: TGTGCCAGCAGCTTGGCGGGACAGGGGATGGGCTACACCTTC. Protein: CASSLAGQGMGYTF.

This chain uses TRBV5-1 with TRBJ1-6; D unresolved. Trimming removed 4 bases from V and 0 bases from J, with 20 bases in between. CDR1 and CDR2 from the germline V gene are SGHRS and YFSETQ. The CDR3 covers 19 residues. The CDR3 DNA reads TGCGCCAGCAGCCTGCGTGCCCTCGGCCGGAGCTCCTATAATTCACCCCTCCACTTT. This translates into CASSLRALGRSSYNSPLHF.

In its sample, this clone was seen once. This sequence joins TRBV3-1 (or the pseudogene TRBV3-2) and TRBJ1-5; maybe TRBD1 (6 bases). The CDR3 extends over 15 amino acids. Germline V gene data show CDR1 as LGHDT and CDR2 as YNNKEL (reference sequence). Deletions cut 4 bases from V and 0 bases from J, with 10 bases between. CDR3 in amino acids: CASSPGHDSNQPQHF. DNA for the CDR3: TGTGCCAGCAGCCCGGGACACGATAGCAATCAGCCCCAGCATTTT.

The CDR3 sequence is CASSTNYSGMNTEAFF. CDR3 nucleotide sequence: TGTGCCAGTTCGACGAATTACAGCGGCATGAACACTGAAGCTTTCTTT. The chain has TRBV25-1 and TRBJ1-1; no reliable D call. The CDR3 totals 16 residues. Germline CDR1 reads MGHDK; CDR2 reads SYGVNS. The V end was cut by 9 bases, the J end by 0 bases, with 20 bases between.

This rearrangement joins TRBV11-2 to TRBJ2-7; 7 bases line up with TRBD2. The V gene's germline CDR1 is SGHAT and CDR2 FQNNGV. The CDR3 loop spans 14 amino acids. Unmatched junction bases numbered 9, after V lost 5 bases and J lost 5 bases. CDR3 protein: CASSQGLVFHEQYF. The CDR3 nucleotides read TGTGCCAGCAGCCAAGGACTAGTTTTCCACGAGCAGTACTTC. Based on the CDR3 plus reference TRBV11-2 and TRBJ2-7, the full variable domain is EAGVAQSPRYKIIEKRQSVAFWCNPISGHATLYWYQQILGQGPKLLIQFQNNGVVDDSQLPKDRFSAERLKGVDSTLKIQPAKLEDSAVYLCASSQGLVFHEQYFGPGTRLTVT.

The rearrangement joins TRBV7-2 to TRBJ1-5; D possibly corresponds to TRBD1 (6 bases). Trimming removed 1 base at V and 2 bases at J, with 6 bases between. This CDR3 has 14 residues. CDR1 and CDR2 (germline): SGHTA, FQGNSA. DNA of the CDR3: TGTGCCAGCAGCTTAGGACAGGGCAATCAGCCCCAGCATTTT. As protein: CASSLGQGNQPQHF.

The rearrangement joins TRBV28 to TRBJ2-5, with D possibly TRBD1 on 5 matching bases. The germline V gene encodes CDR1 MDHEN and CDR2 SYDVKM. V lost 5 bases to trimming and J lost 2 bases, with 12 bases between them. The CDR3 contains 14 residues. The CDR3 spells CASSLPTAQETQYF. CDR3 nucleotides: TGTGCCAGCAGTCTACCGACAGCACAAGAGACCCAGTACTTC.

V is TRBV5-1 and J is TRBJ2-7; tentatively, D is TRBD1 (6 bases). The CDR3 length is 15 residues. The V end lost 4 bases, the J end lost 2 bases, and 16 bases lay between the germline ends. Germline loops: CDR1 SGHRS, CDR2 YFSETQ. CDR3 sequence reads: CASSRDITGTYEQYF. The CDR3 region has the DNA TGCGCCAGCAGCCGGGACATCACTGGGACCTACGAGCAGTACTTC.

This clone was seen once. This CDR3 reads CASSFRGGSSYEQYF. The CDR3, as DNA: TGTGCCAGCAGCTTCCGGGGAGGTAGCTCCTACGAGCAGTACTTC. V gene TRBV7-2 combines with J gene TRBJ2-7; D may be TRBD2 (6 bases). V was trimmed by 3 bases and J by 0 bases, leaving 12 bases between them. Germline CDR1 is SGHTA and CDR2 is FQGNSA. There are 15 residues in the CDR3.

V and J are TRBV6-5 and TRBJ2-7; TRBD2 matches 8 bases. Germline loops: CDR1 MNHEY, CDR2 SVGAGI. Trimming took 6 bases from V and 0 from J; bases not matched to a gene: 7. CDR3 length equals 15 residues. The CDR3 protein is CASSYSGGSSYEQYF. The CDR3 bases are TGTGCCAGCAGCTACAGCGGGGGAAGCTCCTACGAGCAGTACTTC.

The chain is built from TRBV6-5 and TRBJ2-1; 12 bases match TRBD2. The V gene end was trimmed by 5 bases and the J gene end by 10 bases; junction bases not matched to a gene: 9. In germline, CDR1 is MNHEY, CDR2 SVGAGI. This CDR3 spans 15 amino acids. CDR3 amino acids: CASSLTSGRMLEQFF. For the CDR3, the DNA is TGTGCCAGCAGTCTCACTAGCGGGAGGATGTTAGAGCAGTTCTTC.

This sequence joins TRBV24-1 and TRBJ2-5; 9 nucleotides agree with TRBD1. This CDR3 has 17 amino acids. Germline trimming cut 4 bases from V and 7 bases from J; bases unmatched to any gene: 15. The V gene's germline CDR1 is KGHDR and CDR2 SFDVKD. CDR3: CATSDSPAKTGGWTQYF. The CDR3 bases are TGTGCCACCAGTGACTCACCTGCGAAGACAGGGGGTTGGACCCAGTACTTC.

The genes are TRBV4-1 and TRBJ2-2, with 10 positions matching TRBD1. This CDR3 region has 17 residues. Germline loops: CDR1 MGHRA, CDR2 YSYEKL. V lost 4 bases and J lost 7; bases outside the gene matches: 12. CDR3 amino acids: CASSPDGGQGLSGELFF. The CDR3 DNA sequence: TGCGCCAGCAGCCCTGACGGGGGACAGGGGTTAAGCGGGGAGCTGTTTTTT.